The rows below give T cell receptor beta chains drawn from one sample of a study of radiotherapy plus CTLA-4 blockade in lung cancer. Sequencing was performed with immunoSEQ multiplex PCR; in TCRdb, only in-frame clones are kept and a portion is missing. The sample lists 90,000 to 100,000 clones, around nine tenths seen once, with more than 4.5% in the top ten. The sequenced sample was peripheral blood, obtained from a patient treated with radiotherapy plus ipilimumab. The receptors here all came from a human donor with non-small cell lung cancer that progressed on radiotherapy plus ipilimumab. Both conserved end residues are part of each CDR3. Each record gives: J gene, clone size, D gene, V gene, CDR3 protein, CDR3 DNA. D genes are given only for firm matches. Rows give clone size only sometimes, using once, few, many, or a class for an expanded clone.

TRBJ2-6 . . TRBV5-1 CASSLEKSGANVLTF TGCGCCAGCAGCTTGGAGAAATCTGGGGCCAACGTCCTGACTTTC
TRBJ2-1 . . TRBV9 CASSTDGRGREQFF TGTGCCAGCAGCACAGACGGCAGGGGAAGGGAGCAGTTCTTC
TRBJ2-7 . TRBD2 TRBV7-9 CASSFGTSSYEQYF TGTGCCAGCAGCTTTGGGACTAGCTCCTACGAGCAGTACTTC
TRBJ2-5 . TRBD1 TRBV19 CASTPRGTGLQETQYF TGTGCCAGTACCCCCCGCGGGACAGGGCTTCAAGAGACCCAGTACTTC
TRBJ1-2 few . TRBV7-3 CASSLRGLGGYTF TGTGCCAGCAGCTTACGGGGACTTGGCGGCTACACCTTC
TRBJ1-3 . . TRBV19 CASSIEGSGNTIYF TGTGCCAGTAGTATAGAGGGGTCTGGAAACACCATATATTTT
TRBJ1-3 . . TRBV4-1 CASSQASLTLSGNTIYF TGCGCCAGCAGCCAAGCTTCCTTAACTCTCTCTGGAAACACCATATATTTT
TRBJ2-2 . . TRBV7-3 CASSLMGGPNTGELFF TGTGCCAGCAGCTTAATGGGGGGTCCGAACACCGGGGAGCTGTTTTTT
TRBJ1-1 . . TRBV30 CAFTGGNTEAFF TGTGCCTTCACGGGGGGTAACACTGAAGCTTTCTTT
TRBJ2-7 . . TRBV5-1 CASSLWYSSYEQYF TGCGCCAGCAGCCTGTGGTACAGCTCCTACGAGCAGTACTTC
TRBJ2-4 . TRBD2 TRBV6-5 CASGPAGTNIQYF TGTGCCAGCGGACCAGCGGGGACAAACATTCAGTACTTC
TRBJ2-3 . TRBD2 TRBV6-1 CASSELAGGPDTQYF TGTGCCAGCAGTGAACTAGCGGGAGGGCCAGATACGCAGTATTTT
TRBJ2-1 once TRBD2 TRBV2 CASSMNPGLAGNEQFF TGTGCCAGCAGTATGAACCCCGGACTAGCGGGTAATGAGCAGTTCTTC
TRBJ2-2 . TRBD2 TRBV9 CASSVASGLVPGELFF TGTGCCAGCAGCGTAGCTTCGGGACTAGTCCCCGGGGAGCTGTTTTTT
TRBJ1-5 once . TRBV6-6 CASSPSGPAGWPQHF TGTGCCAGCAGTCCCTCTGGGCCGGCCGGGTGGCCCCAGCATTTT
TRBJ2-7 . . TRBV29-1 CSVEDREPPGEQYF TGCAGCGTTGAAGATAGGGAGCCCCCGGGCGAGCAGTACTTC
TRBJ1-3 few . TRBV11-2 CASSLAGGGNTIYF TGTGCCAGCAGCTTAGCGGGAGGTGGAAACACCATATATTTT
TRBJ1-1 once . TRBV5-1 CASSLASGSNTEAFF TGCGCCAGCAGCTTGGCCTCTGGGAGTAACACTGAAGCTTTCTTT
TRBJ2-3 . TRBD2 TRBV29-1 CSVRSAGGPDTQYF TGCAGCGTCCGTTCGGCGGGAGGTCCGGATACGCAGTATTTT
TRBJ2-1 . TRBD1 TRBV10-1 CASSESDKRQGREYNEQFF TGCGCCAGCAGTGAGTCGGACAAGAGACAGGGGCGTGAATACAATGAGCAGTTCTTC
TRBJ2-1 . . TRBV5-6 CASSQDVLPGLKQFF TGTGCCAGCAGCCAGGACGTCCTCCCTGGTTTGAAGCAGTTCTTC
TRBJ2-1 once . TRBV15 CATSRASSTYNEQFF TGTGCCACCAGCAGAGCTAGTTCGACCTACAATGAGCAGTTCTTC
TRBJ2-7 . TRBD2 TRBV6-1 CASSDLAEGPYEQYF TGTGCCAGCAGTGACCTAGCGGAAGGGCCGTACGAGCAGTACTTC
TRBJ2-7 . . TRBV5-1 CASSPGAERDEQYF TGCGCCAGCAGCCCTGGGGCGGAAAGGGACGAGCAGTACTTC
TRBJ1-3 . TRBD1 TRBV5-1 CASSLQGTSGNTIYF TGCGCCAGCAGCTTACAGGGGACTTCTGGAAACACCATATATTTT
TRBJ2-7 . . TRBV5-3 CASPAYEQYF TGTGCCAGCCCAGCCTACGAGCAGTACTTC
TRBJ2-6 . . TRBV18 CASSPTGANVLTF TGTGCCAGCTCCCCGACTGGGGCCAACGTCCTGACTTTC
TRBJ2-2 once . TRBV2 CASSGLNLLNTGELFF TGTGCCAGCTCGGGACTTAACCTACTAAACACCGGGGAGCTGTTTTTT
TRBJ2-1 . TRBD2 TRBV18 CASSPPETSGYNEQFF TGTGCCAGCTCACCACCGGAGACTAGCGGTTACAATGAGCAGTTCTTC
TRBJ2-6 . . TRBV6-1 CASSEGWSGANVLTF TGTGCCAGCAGTGAGGGATGGTCTGGGGCCAACGTCCTGACTTTC
TRBJ2-6 few . TRBV15 CATSRGFGANVLTF TGTGCCACCAGTCGGGGATTTGGGGCCAACGTCCTGACTTTC
TRBJ2-5 . . TRBV13 CASSSQENKETQYF TGTGCCAGCAGCTCACAGGAAAACAAAGAGACCCAGTACTTC
TRBJ2-7 . . TRBV11-3 CASSESPPAEQYF TGTGCCAGCAGCGAAAGCCCGCCGGCCGAGCAGTACTTC
TRBJ2-1 . TRBD2 TRBV6-4 CASSDSTISSGNSEQFF TGTGCCAGCAGTGACTCCACCATCAGCAGCGGGAATAGTGAGCAGTTCTTC
TRBJ2-1 . TRBD2 TRBV9 CASSVDSGNYNEQFF TGTGCCAGCAGCGTAGATAGCGGGAACTACAATGAGCAGTTCTTC
TRBJ2-7 . TRBD2 TRBV6-6 CASSIRTSGRAYEQYF TGTGCCAGCAGTATCCGGACTAGCGGGAGGGCTTACGAGCAGTACTTC
TRBJ1-1 . . TRBV4-3 CASSQDRGGRTEAFF TGCGCCAGCAGCCAAGATCGAGGAGGGAGGACTGAAGCTTTCTTT
TRBJ2-7 . TRBD1 TRBV30 CAWSPGTGTSEQYF TGTGCCTGGTCCCCCGGGACAGGGACCTCTGAGCAGTACTTC
TRBJ1-5 . . TRBV11-2 CASSSSGEGNQPQHF TGTGCCAGCAGCTCCTCGGGGGAGGGCAATCAGCCCCAGCATTTT
TRBJ2-7 . TRBD2 TRBV11-3 CASSLAGAGGRYEQYF TGTGCCAGCAGCTTAGCGGGCGCGGGAGGTCGGTACGAGCAGTACTTC
TRBJ2-3 . . TRBV7-9 CASSLAFRSTDTQYF TGTGCCAGCAGCTTAGCTTTTCGGAGCACAGATACGCAGTATTTT
TRBJ1-1 . . TRBV9 CASSVGGVLNTEAFF TGTGCCAGCAGCGTAGGAGGGGTTTTGAACACTGAAGCTTTCTTT
TRBJ1-5 . . TRBV28 CASKGSGYNQPQHF TGTGCCAGCAAGGGGTCAGGGTACAATCAGCCCCAGCATTTT
TRBJ1-1 . . TRBV5-8 CASSPGGWIQNTEAFF TGTGCCAGCAGCCCTGGGGGTTGGATTCAGAACACTGAAGCTTTCTTT
TRBJ1-1 . . TRBV14 CASSRPLGMNTEAFF TGTGCCAGCAGCCGACCGCTGGGAATGAACACTGAAGCTTTCTTT
TRBJ2-7 . . TRBV12-5 CASGLSSSGYEQYF TGTGCTAGTGGTTTATCGAGTAGCGGCTACGAGCAGTACTTC
TRBJ1-5 . . TRBV19 CASSIRDGQIGPQHF TGTGCCAGTAGTATCCGGGACGGACAAATCGGACCCCAGCATTTT
TRBJ2-3 . TRBD2 TRBV6-1 CASIPGGPTDTQYF TGTGCCAGCATTCCGGGAGGGCCGACAGATACGCAGTATTTT
TRBJ2-6 . TRBD2 TRBV5-1 CASSLEGGVAAGANVLTF TGCGCCAGCAGCTTGGAGGGAGGGGTGGCTGCTGGGGCCAACGTCCTGACTTTC
TRBJ1-2 . TRBD1 TRBV5-5 CASSLQGARGYTF TGTGCCAGCAGCTTGCAGGGGGCGCGAGGCTACACCTTC
TRBJ1-1 . . TRBV5-1 CASRPVGGWSTEAFF TGCGCCAGCAGACCTGTGGGGGGCTGGAGCACTGAAGCTTTCTTT
TRBJ2-1 . TRBD2 TRBV5-1 CASSAGLAAYNEQFF TGCGCCAGCAGCGCGGGACTAGCGGCTTACAATGAGCAGTTCTTC
TRBJ2-1 . TRBD2 TRBV27 CASRGLAGGYEQFF TGTGCCAGCAGGGGACTAGCCGGCGGCTATGAGCAGTTCTTC
TRBJ2-1 once . TRBV6-6 CASRDGTSRNNEQFF TGTGCCAGCAGGGACGGGACTTCACGGAACAATGAGCAGTTCTTC
TRBJ2-2 . TRBD1 TRBV5-1 CASSRKTGDTGELFF TGCGCCAGCAGCCGGAAAACAGGGGACACCGGGGAGCTGTTTTTT
TRBJ1-1 . TRBD1 TRBV18 CASSPGTGGTEAFF TGTGCCAGCTCACCAGGGACAGGGGGCACTGAAGCTTTCTTT
TRBJ2-7 . . TRBV27 CASSPEFIAYEQYF TGTGCCAGCAGTCCCGAATTCATTGCCTACGAGCAGTACTTC
TRBJ2-7 . . TRBV2 CAKAGGVGSAYEQYF TGTGCCAAGGCGGGTGGGGTGGGGAGTGCCTACGAGCAGTACTTC
TRBJ1-2 . . TRBV27 CASKFAEDFYGYTF TGTGCCAGCAAATTTGCCGAGGACTTTTATGGCTACACCTTC
TRBJ1-1 . . TRBV9 CASSPHRQVRSTEAFF TGTGCCAGCAGCCCACATCGACAGGTACGGAGCACTGAAGCTTTCTTT